These T cell receptor beta chains were read from a single sample in a study of T-cell memory formation after mild COVID-19. A single record per CDR3 protein comes from TCRdb applying MiXCR to the 5' RACE reads. This table holds about 180,000 distinct CDR3 sequences, less than 20% found once. The sequenced sample was PBMCs or a T cell subset sorted from them (not recorded which). Every receptor here comes from a man aged 18 to 30 who had mild COVID-19 (a few samples of this study predate the infection). Cell type and time point are not known. The CDR3 runs from the conserved cysteine through the conserved F or W. Fields, in order: J gene, CDR3 length, D gene, V gene, clone size, CDR3 protein, CDR3 DNA. D genes are given only for firm matches. The listing skips clone size in some rows; elsewhere it reads once, few, many or a size class.

TRBJ2-2 | 14 | . | TRBV6-5 | . | CASTNRAEGGELFF | TGTGCCAGCACTAATAGGGCTGAGGGCGGGGAGCTGTTTTTT
TRBJ2-2 | 18 | TRBD1 | TRBV7-3 | many | CASSFSGQGARSTGELFF | TGTGCCAGCAGCTTCTCCGGACAGGGGGCGCGCAGCACCGGGGAGCTGTTTTTT
TRBJ1-2 | 14 | . | TRBV20-1 | few | CSARDRGANNGYTF | TGCAGTGCTAGAGATAGGGGTGCCAATAATGGCTACACCTTC
TRBJ1-3 | 13 | . | TRBV11-2 | . | CASTFFSGNTIYF | TGTGCCAGCACCTTTTTCAGCGGAAACACCATATATTTT
TRBJ2-3 | 14 | . | TRBV5-5 | many | CASHRGGTGDTQYF | TGTGCCAGCCACCGTGGGGGGACCGGGGATACGCAGTATTTT
TRBJ2-6 | 15 | . | TRBV7-3 | many | CASSIQSSGANVLTF | TGTGCCAGCAGCATACAGAGCTCTGGGGCCAACGTCCTGACTTTC
TRBJ1-1 | 13 | . | TRBV5-1 | many | CASSLWGNTEAFF | TGCGCCAGCAGCTTGTGGGGGAACACTGAAGCTTTCTTT
TRBJ2-3 | 13 | . | TRBV10-1 | . | CATRDSGTDTQYF | TGCGCCACCCGGGACAGCGGGACAGATACGCAGTATTTT
TRBJ1-1 | 16 | TRBD1 | TRBV5-1 | few | CASSLAEAGGNTEAFF | TGCGCCAGCAGCTTGGCCGAGGCAGGGGGGAACACTGAAGCTTTCTTT
TRBJ2-4 | 14 | TRBD2 | TRBV6-2/TRBV6-3 | few | CASSRTSGEGIQYF | TGTGCCAGCAGTCGGACTAGCGGGGAGGGCATTCAGTACTTC
TRBJ2-1 | 14 | . | TRBV5-1 | few | CASSLSDLLNEQFF | TGCGCCAGCAGCTTGTCGGATTTACTCAATGAGCAGTTCTTC
TRBJ2-3 | 14 | . | TRBV7-2 | few | CASTHAGGTDTQYF | TGTGCCAGCACGCACGCTGGGGGTACAGATACGCAGTATTTT
TRBJ2-6 | 17 | . | TRBV3-1 | few | CASRDSGRISGANVLTF | TGTGCCAGCAGGGATTCGGGGCGCATCTCTGGGGCCAACGTCCTGACTTTC